The 23 T cell receptor beta chains below come from one sample, sequenced in a study of shared clonotypes between healthy human individuals. CD8 cells classed as naive were CD45RO-negative and positively selected for CCR7, excluding terminally differentiated effector memory CD45RA+ cells. Here immunoSEQ multiplex PCR was the method, and the copy in TCRdb shows in-frame clones only, minus some. The table has some 2.1 million clones, about 93% seen once. The specimen was naive CD8+ T cells from PBMCs. These TCRs come from a man in his late teens or twenties in good health. Some clones in this sample may be carry-over from other donors' samples.

The gene calls are TRBV11-3 and TRBJ2-7; D is uncertain. The CDR3 is made up of 15 amino acids. CDR1 and CDR2 (germline): SGHNT, YENEEA. V lost 1 base to trimming and J lost 2 bases, with 12 bases between them. The CDR3 protein is CASSLVVVWTYEQYF. The CDR3 nucleotides read TGTGCCAGCAGCTTAGTAGTAGTGTGGACCTACGAGCAGTACTTC. The entire variable domain, with the rest obtained from reference TRBV11-3 and TRBJ2-7, is as follows: EAGVVQSPRYKIIEKKQPVAFWCNPISGHNTLYWYLQNLGQGPELLIRYENEEAVDDSQLPKDRFSAERLKGVDSTLKIQPAELGDSAVYLCASSLVVVWTYEQYFGPGTRLTVT.

The CDR3 protein is CASSSRTGELFF. CDR3 sequence (DNA): TGTGCCAGCAGCTCTAGAACCGGGGAGCTGTTTTTT. J is TRBJ2-2 and V is TRBV7-6; D not resolved. Looked up from germline, CDR1 is SGHVS and CDR2 is FNYEAQ. This CDR3 is 12 amino acids long. Trimming took 4 bases from V and 5 from J, leaving 5 bases between them.

The CDR3 loop is CASSWTVIEEGNNEQFF. CDR3 sequence (DNA): TGCGCCAGCAGCTGGACCGTTATCGAGGAGGGGAACAATGAGCAGTTCTTC. The chain combines TRBV5-1 with TRBJ2-1; maybe TRBD2 (6 bases). Germline V gene data show CDR1 as SGHRS and CDR2 as YFSETQ. This CDR3 region has 17 residues. Trimming shortened V by 3 bases and J by 5 bases, and 21 bases separated the two germline ends.

The table lists this clone with a count of one. The chain carries TRBV30 and TRBJ2-1, with 10 bases identical to TRBD2. Germline CDR1 GTSNPN, CDR2 SVGIG (reference sequence). Unmatched junction bases numbered 11, after V lost 5 bases and J lost 7 bases. The CDR3 runs to 15 residues. The CDR3 DNA reads TGTGCCTGGCGTCAAGCGGGAGGGCCTTTGAATGAGCAGTTCTTC. Its protein is CAWRQAGGPLNEQFF.

This chain uses TRBV5-1 with TRBJ2-2, with 7 bases identical to TRBD1. The CDR3 is made up of 13 amino acids. V lost 5 bases, J lost 5 bases, and 3 bases stayed unmatched. CDR1 and CDR2 from the germline V gene are SGHRS and YFSETQ. The CDR3 here is CASRTGMTGELFF. CDR3 DNA sequence: TGCGCCAGCAGGACAGGGATGACCGGGGAGCTGTTTTTT.

The chain has TRBV29-1 and TRBJ2-1, with TRBD1 identical over 8 bases. The germline V gene has CDR1 SQVTM and CDR2 ANQGSEA. Trimming took 7 bases from V and 4 from J; bases not matched to a gene: 9. The CDR3 sequence is 14 residues long. CDR3 nucleotide sequence: TGCAGCGACCTCGGACAGGGATCTTACAATGAGCAGTTCTTC. It translates to CSDLGQGSYNEQFF.

The rearrangement links TRBV6-5 to TRBJ2-1; the match to TRBD2 covers 7 bases. From germline, CDR1 is MNHEY and CDR2 SVGAGI. The trim removed 6 bases at V and 6 bases at J, leaving 5 bases unmatched. CDR3 length equals 13 residues. CDR3 residues: CASRGRVPNEQFF. For the CDR3, the DNA is TGTGCCAGCAGAGGGAGGGTACCCAATGAGCAGTTCTTC.

The chain uses TRBV27 and TRBJ2-5; TRBD2 agrees at 9 bases. The length of the CDR3 is 15 residues. The germline V gene encodes CDR1 MNHEY and CDR2 SMNVEV (reference sequence). Germline trimming cut 5 bases from V and 4 bases from J; bases unmatched to any gene: 8. CDR3 protein: CASSPAGGFGETQYF. The CDR3 DNA sequence: TGTGCCAGCAGTCCAGCGGGAGGATTTGGAGAGACCCAGTACTTC.

The genes are TRBV19 and TRBJ2-7, with 10 bases fitting TRBD2. The junction had 7 bases not matched to a gene; V was cut back by 3 bases and J by 5 bases. Germline lookup yields CDR1 LNHDA and CDR2 SQIVND (reference sequence). CDR3 size: 15 residues. Here the CDR3 reads CASSIGASGSNEQYF. In DNA, the CDR3 is TGTGCCAGTAGTATTGGGGCTAGCGGGAGTAACGAGCAGTACTTC.

This rearrangement joins TRBV7-6 to TRBJ1-5; D not certain. Deletions cut 2 bases from V and 5 bases from J, with 7 bases between. The germline V gene has CDR1 SGHVS and CDR2 FNYEAQ. This CDR3 region has 13 residues. DNA for the CDR3: TGTGCCAGCAGCTTATCAGAATATCAGCCCCAGCATTTT. This codes for CASSLSEYQPQHF. The full variable domain, rest sourced from reference TRBV7-6 and TRBJ1-5, is GAGVSQSPRYKVTKRGQDVALRCDPISGHVSLYWYRQALGQGPEFLTYFNYEAQQDKSGLPNDRFSAERPEGSISTLTIQRTEQRDSAMYRCASSLSEYQPQHFGDGTRLSIL.

With regard to this clone: This sample also contains other DNA sequences that code for the same CDR3. The chain uses TRBV7-9 and TRBJ1-5, with D hard to call. This CDR3 spans 12 amino acids. Germline CDR1 SEHNR, CDR2 FQNEAQ (reference sequence). The V and J ends lost 1 base and 5 bases respectively, with 3 bases between them. CDR3 coding DNA: TGTGCCAGCAGCTTAGACTATCAGCCCCAGCATTTT. It yields the protein CASSLDYQPQHF.

The V and J genes are TRBV11-2 and TRBJ2-5; D could derive from TRBD1 or TRBD2 (5 bases each). The V gene's germline CDR1 is SGHAT and CDR2 FQNNGV. The CDR3 runs to 13 residues. V lost 1 base and J lost 4, with 7 bases in between. The CDR3 DNA follows: TGTGCCAGCAGCTTAGTGGGGGTAGAGACCCAGTACTTC. Residues: CASSLVGVETQYF.

This sequence joins TRBV7-2 and TRBJ2-7; D not certain. The CDR3 length is 15 residues. Trimming took 5 bases from V and 0 from J, leaving 14 bases between them. Per the germline V gene, CDR1 is SGHTA and CDR2 is FQGNSA. The chain's CDR3 is CASSRTVTASYEQYF. The DNA for the CDR3 is TGTGCCAGCAGCCGAACTGTTACGGCCTCCTACGAGCAGTACTTC.

Concerning this clone itself: Other DNA sequences in the sample encode the same CDR3. The chain employs TRBV7-9 and TRBJ1-5; no firm D call. The CDR3 length is 13 residues. Trimming stripped 1 base from V and 3 bases from J, with 4 bases between. Per germline, CDR1 SEHNR and CDR2 FQNEAQ (reference sequence). CDR3 region: CASSLGVNQPQHF. The CDR3 region has the DNA TGTGCCAGCAGCTTAGGTGTCAATCAGCCCCAGCATTTT.

This chain links TRBV6-6 with TRBJ2-7; D remains ambiguous. Trimming cost V 5 bases and J 4 bases, with 9 bases left between them. The germline CDR1 and CDR2 sequences are MNHNY and SVGAGI (reference sequence). The CDR3 is 12 amino acids. CDR3 nucleotide sequence: TGTGCCAGCAGTCCCTCCTTGTACGAGCAGTACTTC. This encodes CASSPSLYEQYF.

About this clone itself: The same CDR3 can be traced to other DNA sequences in this sample. J is TRBJ2-2 and V is TRBV7-9; D is unclear. The length of the CDR3 is 14 residues. The V end was cut by 0 bases, the J end by 2 bases, with 4 bases between. Germline-derived CDR1 and CDR2 are SEHNR and FQNEAQ (reference sequence). CDR3 loop: CASSLADNTGELFF. Written as DNA, the CDR3 is TGTGCCAGCAGCTTAGCGGACAACACCGGGGAGCTGTTTTTT. Supplemented by reference TRBV7-9 and TRBJ2-2, the full variable domain reads DTGVSQNPRHKITKRGQNVTFRCDPISEHNRLYWYRQTLGQGPEFLTYFQNEAQLEKSRLLSDRFSAERPKGSFSTLEIQRTEQGDSAMYLCASSLADNTGELFFGEGSRLTVL.

This chain uses TRBV19 with TRBJ2-2, with D perhaps matching TRBD2 (5 bases). V was trimmed by 1 base and J by 6 bases, leaving 12 bases between them. Germline V lookup: CDR1 LNHDA, CDR2 SQIVND (reference sequence). The CDR3 has 15 amino acids. CDR3 residues: CASSIATAGPGELFF. The CDR3, as DNA: TGTGCCAGTAGTATAGCGACCGCGGGCCCCGGGGAGCTGTTTTTT.

The chain joins TRBV28 to TRBJ1-5; 8 positions match TRBD1. Trimming at V came to 4 bases and at J to 7 bases, leaving 6 bases not matched to a gene. The CDR3 contains 14 residues. Germline CDR1 reads MDHEN; CDR2 reads SYDVKM. CDR3 DNA sequence: TGTGCCAGCAGTTCCGGACAGGGCGAACAGCCCCAGCATTTT. Protein sequence: CASSSGQGEQPQHF.

V is TRBV7-9 and J is TRBJ1-2, with D maybe TRBD1 (5 bases). Germline CDR1 SEHNR, CDR2 FQNEAQ (reference sequence). Trimming shortened V by 1 base and J by 2 bases, and 23 bases separated the two germline ends. This CDR3 spans 19 amino acids. CDR3 sequence reads: CASSLVGGRSTDSNYGYTF. In DNA form, the CDR3 reads TGTGCCAGCAGCTTAGTTGGCGGACGCTCGACAGACTCCAACTATGGCTACACCTTC.

The chain uses TRBV2 and TRBJ2-7; TRBD1 matches at 7 bases. The CDR3 covers 13 residues. J gave up 0 bases and V 7 bases, and 3 bases lay outside the gene matches. Germline loops: CDR1 SNHLY, CDR2 FYNNEI. In nucleotides, the CDR3 is TGTGCCAGCAAGGCAGGGGGCTCCTACGAGCAGTACTTC. Translating it yields CASKAGGSYEQYF.

The J gene is TRBJ1-1, the V gene TRBV19; D uncertain. The germline V gene has CDR1 LNHDA and CDR2 SQIVND (reference sequence). V was pared by 7 bases and J by 1 base, with 10 bases between. The CDR3 has 13 residues. Here the CDR3 DNA reads TGTGCCAGTATGGGCGGACCGAACACTGAAGCTTTCTTT. As protein: CASMGGPNTEAFF. The full variable domain, rest sourced from reference TRBV19 and TRBJ1-1, is DGGITQSPKYLFRKEGQNVTLSCEQNLNHDAMYWYRQDPGQGLRLIYYSQIVNDFQKGDIAEGYSVSREKKESFPLTVTSAQKNPTAFYLCASMGGPNTEAFFGQGTRLTVV.

This rearrangement joins TRBV27 to TRBJ2-7, with 7 nucleotides matching TRBD1. The CDR3 has 13 amino acids. Per germline, CDR1 MNHEY and CDR2 SMNVEV (reference sequence). The V and J ends lost 7 bases and 7 bases, in that order; junction bases with no gene match: 10. CDR3 residues: CASTGQLTGEQYF. The CDR3 DNA is TGTGCCAGCACGGGACAGTTGACTGGAGAGCAGTACTTC.

V usage is TRBV6-5 and J usage is TRBJ2-1, with 12 bases matching TRBD2. V dropped 6 bases and J dropped 6; count of bases not matched to a gene: 6. The germline V gene encodes CDR1 MNHEY and CDR2 SVGAGI. The CDR3 extends over 15 amino acids. The DNA for the CDR3 is TGTGCCAGCAGACTAGGACTAGCGGGAATCAATGAGCAGTTCTTC. Residues: CASRLGLAGINEQFF.